The 25 T cell receptor beta chains in this list originate from one sample, sequenced in a study of early T cells in non-severe SARS-CoV-2 infection (dated by TCRdb to the early 2020s). Library preparation was by 5' RACE. The instrument given in TCRdb is NextSeq 500. TCRdb took the public reads, trimmed them with fastp at Q25, ran MiXCR for clone calling and kept in-frame beta chains. CDR3 protein sequences are deduplicated, and each keeps its most common genes and DNA. Within this sample are fewer than 55,000 distinct CDR3 sequences, with approximately 11% of them counted one time only. The ten most abundant clones make up roughly 13% of the sample. Sequenced material: whole blood. Receptors were obtained from an adult who was a healthcare worker with PCR-confirmed SARS-CoV-2 infection or an uninfected control (not recorded which).

The chain is built from TRBV18 and TRBJ2-1, with 7 bases fitting TRBD2. J lost 0 bases, V lost 5 bases, and 16 bases had no gene match. This CDR3 comprises 19 residues. Per germline, CDR1 KGHSH and CDR2 LQKENI. The CDR3 loop is CASSSWLPASGNSYNEQFF. DNA for the CDR3: TGTGCCAGCTCATCCTGGCTCCCGGCTAGCGGAAACTCCTACAATGAGCAGTTCTTC.

V is TRBV11-2 and J is TRBJ2-2; 8 bases map to TRBD2. Germline loops: CDR1 SGHAT, CDR2 FQNNGV. V gave up 1 base and J gave up 4 bases; unmatched junction bases: 11. This CDR3 is built from 18 residues. The CDR3 coding sequence is TGTGCCAGCAGCTTAGCCCCAGGGCTAGCGGGTGTCACCGGGGAGCTGTTTTTT. This sequence encodes CASSLAPGLAGVTGELFF.

On this clonotype itself: A junction end diverges from the germline sequence, so it may reflect a read error. This chain joins TRBV20-1 and TRBJ2-7; D unresolved. Germline V gene data show CDR1 as DFQATT and CDR2 as SNEGSKA (reference sequence). This CDR3 has 15 amino acids. CDR3 protein: CSARAQTRNPYEQYF. CDR3 bases: TGCAGTGCTAGAGCCCAGACCCGGAACCCCTATGAGCAGTACTTC.

The CDR3 nucleotides read TGTGCCACCAGTGATTTGTTTCAGGAGCAGTTCTTC. Translating gives CATSDLFQEQFF. The chain uses TRBV24-1 and TRBJ2-1, with D unclear. There are 12 residues in the CDR3. V was clipped by 0 bases and J by 10 bases, with 6 bases between them. Germline CDR1 KGHDR, CDR2 SFDVKD.

The chain is built from TRBV7-6 and TRBJ2-2; D gene unclear. This CDR3 has 15 residues. Trimming stripped 1 base from V and 6 bases from J, with 12 bases between. Germline V gene lookup returns CDR1 SGHVS and CDR2 FNYEAQ. In DNA, the CDR3 is TGTGCCAGCAGCTTAGGGTCGGGCGTTGCCGGGGAGCTGTTTTTT. Protein: CASSLGSGVAGELFF.

Only a few counts were recorded for this clonotype. An end of the junction does not agree with germline; a read error may underlie this. The J gene is TRBJ2-3, the V gene TRBV7-2, with D perhaps TRBD2 (7 bases). Germline V lookup: CDR1 SGHTA, CDR2 FQGNSA. CDR3 length: 16 amino acids. This CDR3 is CASNLVSGGHTDTQYF. In nucleotides, the CDR3 is TGTGCCAGCAACTTAGTTTCGGGGGGCCACACAGATACGCAGTATTTT.

V usage is TRBV28 and J usage is TRBJ1-1; a weak D match, TRBD1 (6 bases). The CDR3 has 13 residues. The germline CDR1 and CDR2 sequences are MDHEN and SYDVKM. The V gene lost 8 bases and the J gene lost 1 base, with 11 bases spanning the gap. The CDR3 sequence is CASGLQGNTEAFF. CDR3 bases: TGTGCCAGCGGGTTACAGGGGAACACTGAAGCTTTCTTT. The full variable domain, in which reference TRBV28 and TRBJ1-1 provide the parts outside the CDR3, is DVKVTQSSRYLVKRTGEKVFLECVQDMDHENMFWYRQDPGLGLRLIYFSYDVKMKEKGDIPEGYSVSREKKERFSLILESASTNQTSMYLCASGLQGNTEAFFGQGTRLTVV.

The chain recombines TRBV10-3 with TRBJ1-1; 8 positions agree with TRBD1. CDR3 length: 16 amino acids. CDR1 and CDR2 from the germline V gene are ENHRY and SYGVKD. Trimming cost V 2 bases and J 8 bases; bases outside gene matches: 13. The CDR3 protein is CAISESKGTGLSEAFF. CDR3 nucleotide sequence: TGTGCCATCAGTGAGAGTAAAGGGACAGGTCTATCCGAAGCTTTCTTT.

This clonotype was detected ten times or more. V gene TRBV7-2 combines with J gene TRBJ2-3, with D possibly being TRBD1 or TRBD2 (6 bases each). V lost 1 base and J 7 bases, leaving 18 bases between the germline ends. This CDR3 spans 16 amino acids. CDR1 is SGHTA, CDR2 FQGNSA, per germline. CDR3 loop: CASSLGGGTSPHTQYF. The DNA of the CDR3 is TGTGCCAGCAGCTTAGGTGGGGGGACATCTCCACATACGCAGTATTTT.

This clonotype was counted between two and nine times. V usage is TRBV10-3 and J usage is TRBJ1-2; TRBD1 matches 12 bases. Germline trimming cut 7 bases from V and 7 bases from J; bases unmatched to any gene: 4. Germline CDR1 is ENHRY and CDR2 is SYGVKD. CDR3 length equals 13 residues. The CDR3 spells CAIKGQGAGGYTF. Written as DNA, the CDR3 is TGTGCCATCAAGGGACAGGGGGCCGGTGGCTACACCTTC.

This clonotype was seen a handful of times. This chain uses TRBV3-1 with TRBJ2-3, with 11 bases lining up with TRBD2. Germline assignment: CDR1 LGHDT and CDR2 YNNKEL (reference sequence). The CDR3 spans 16 residues. Losses at the gene ends were 4 bases for V and 4 bases for J; bases not matched to a gene: 7. CDR3 region: CASSPLAGGPSDTQYF. The CDR3 DNA sequence: TGTGCCAGCAGCCCGTTAGCGGGAGGGCCTTCAGATACGCAGTATTTT.

Ten or more counts support this clonotype. This chain joins TRBV6-5 and TRBJ2-7, with D perhaps matching TRBD1 (5 bases). Germline values: CDR1 MNHEY, CDR2 SVGAGI. The CDR3 is 15 residues long. Trimming took off 0 bases at V and 5 bases at J, with 14 bases between the two ends. The CDR3 protein is CASSYSQGYSHEQYF. CDR3 nucleotides: TGTGCCAGCAGTTACTCTCAGGGTTACAGCCACGAGCAGTACTTC.

The sample holds a few counts of this clonotype. This rearrangement joins TRBV25-1 to TRBJ1-2; possibly TRBD1 for D (5 bases). Trimming stripped 0 bases from V and 8 bases from J, with 13 bases between. The CDR3 is 14 residues long. Germline CDR1 reads MGHDK; CDR2 reads SYGVNS. This CDR3 is CASSEYGGPYGYTF. CDR3 DNA: TGTGCCAGCAGTGAATATGGGGGACCTTACGGCTACACCTTC.

This clonotype has more than one count but fewer than ten. CDR3: CASSYILNEQFF. For the CDR3, the DNA is TGTGCCAGTAGCTATATATTGAATGAGCAGTTCTTC. This chain links TRBV19 with TRBJ2-1; D unresolved. V was clipped by 6 bases and J by 7 bases, with 10 bases between them. The germline V gene encodes CDR1 LNHDA and CDR2 SQIVND (reference sequence). This CDR3 region has 12 residues.

This chain connects TRBV6-1 to TRBJ2-3; D could derive from TRBD1 or TRBD2 (5 bases each). The CDR3 totals 14 residues. Deletions cut 3 bases from V and 4 bases from J, with 11 bases between. In germline, CDR1 is MNHNS, CDR2 SASEGT. CDR3 DNA: TGTGCCAGCAGTGATATCGGGGACGCAGATACGCAGTATTTT. Translation gives CASSDIGDADTQYF.

This clonotype has only a few counts. The V call is TRBV4-1, the J call TRBJ2-2, with a possible D match to TRBD1 (5 bases). The germline gives CDR1 MGHRA, CDR2 YSYEKL. The V gene lost 4 bases and the J gene lost 5 bases, with 20 bases spanning the gap. This CDR3 is 17 amino acids long. The CDR3 DNA reads TGCGCCAGCAGCCCCTCCATCGACAGCCATGGGACCGGGGAGCTGTTTTTT. It is translated as CASSPSIDSHGTGELFF.

This clonotype came up many times. The rearrangement links TRBV12-3 or TRBV12-4 to TRBJ1-4; D is perhaps TRBD1 (5 bases). The CDR3 extends over 14 amino acids. Trimming took off 5 bases at V and 3 bases at J, with 10 bases between the two ends. CDR3 residues: CASSPRVPNEKLFF. CDR3 coding DNA: TGTGCCAGCAGTCCCAGGGTTCCTAATGAAAAACTGTTTTTT.

This chain joins TRBV9 and TRBJ2-3, with TRBD2 as a possible D gene (5 bases). The CDR3 consists of 13 residues. The V gene's germline CDR1 is SGDLS and CDR2 YYNGEE. Trimming stripped 3 bases from V and 11 bases from J, with 16 bases between. The CDR3 region has the DNA TGTGCCAGCAGCGCCCGACTGGCTCGGGGGCAGTATTTT. It codes for CASSARLARGQYF.

This clonotype occurred a few times. V is TRBV30 and J is TRBJ1-3; D might be TRBD1 (5 bases). CDR1 and CDR2 (germline): GTSNPN, SVGIG (reference sequence). V was cut by 7 bases and J by 4 bases, with 20 bases left in between. This CDR3 has 15 amino acids. The CDR3 coding sequence is TGTGCCTTCACCGGGAAAGGGGCGAAAGGAAACACCATATATTTT. Its translation: CAFTGKGAKGNTIYF.

This clonotype was counted only a few times. The chain uses TRBV7-2 and TRBJ2-6; D may be TRBD1 or TRBD2 (5 bases each). This CDR3 is 17 amino acids long. V lost 2 bases and J lost 0, with 11 bases in between. Germline V gene sequence: CDR1 SGHTA, CDR2 FQGNSA. DNA of the CDR3: TGTGCCAGCAGCTTAAGGGGACCAATCTCTGGGGCCAACGTCCTGACTTTC. This sequence encodes CASSLRGPISGANVLTF. Variable domain in full (rest from reference TRBV7-2 and TRBJ2-6): GAGVSQSPSNKVTEKGKDVELRCDPISGHTALYWYRQSLGQGLEFLIYFQGNSAPDKSGLPSDRFSAERTGGSVSTLTIQRTQQEDSAVYLCASSLRGPISGANVLTFGAGSRLTVL.

The V and J genes are TRBV18 and TRBJ2-5; D is undetermined. The V gene lost 6 bases and the J gene lost 2 bases, with 7 bases spanning the gap. This CDR3 has 12 amino acids. Germline V gene sequence: CDR1 KGHSH, CDR2 LQKENI. The chain's CDR3 is CASSYPQETQYF. As DNA, the CDR3 is TGTGCCAGCTCGTATCCTCAAGAGACCCAGTACTTC.

This chain joins TRBV7-2 and TRBJ2-1; unclear D gene. CDR1 and CDR2 (germline): SGHTA, FQGNSA. This CDR3 region has 13 residues. V was clipped by 5 bases and J by 7 bases, with 12 bases between them. The CDR3 coding sequence is TGTGCCAGCAGCCCCGAAGGCCGTAATGAGCAGTTCTTC. Protein: CASSPEGRNEQFF. Full variable domain (missing parts from reference TRBV7-2 and TRBJ2-1): GAGVSQSPSNKVTEKGKDVELRCDPISGHTALYWYRQSLGQGLEFLIYFQGNSAPDKSGLPSDRFSAERTGGSVSTLTIQRTQQEDSAVYLCASSPEGRNEQFFGPGTRLTVL.

This clonotype was observed a handful of times. V gene TRBV20-1 combines with J gene TRBJ1-6, with TRBD1 matching 7 bases. The junction had 8 bases not matched to a gene; V was cut back by 6 bases and J by 3 bases. This CDR3 is 15 amino acids long. Germline V CDR1 and CDR2: DFQATT, SNEGSKA (reference sequence). For the CDR3, the DNA is TGCAGTGCCACCGAGGGGGCCGGCTATAATTCACCCCTCCACTTT. This translates into CSATEGAGYNSPLHF.

V is TRBV28 and J is TRBJ1-6; D may be TRBD1 (5 bases). Trimming took 6 bases from V and 9 from J, leaving 15 bases between them. Germline V gives CDR1 MDHEN, CDR2 SYDVKM. The CDR3 totals 14 residues. The CDR3 region has the DNA TGTGCCAGCAGCCCTTCTAGAGACAGTTCACCCCTCCACTTT. It specifies CASSPSRDSSPLHF. The full variable domain, in which reference TRBV28 and TRBJ1-6 provide the parts outside the CDR3, is DVKVTQSSRYLVKRTGEKVFLECVQDMDHENMFWYRQDPGLGLRLIYFSYDVKMKEKGDIPEGYSVSREKKERFSLILESASTNQTSMYLCASSPSRDSSPLHFGNGTRLTVT.

The sample holds many counts of this clonotype. V gene TRBV3-1 combines with J gene TRBJ2-1; 10 bases agree with TRBD2. Germline trimming cut 3 bases from V and 10 bases from J; bases unmatched to any gene: 9. Germline V gene sequence: CDR1 LGHDT, CDR2 YNNKEL (reference sequence). The CDR3 has 15 amino acids. The CDR3 DNA reads TGTGCCAGCAGCCAGCAAGCGGGAGGGCCGTGGGAGCAGTTCTTC. Its protein product is CASSQQAGGPWEQFF.